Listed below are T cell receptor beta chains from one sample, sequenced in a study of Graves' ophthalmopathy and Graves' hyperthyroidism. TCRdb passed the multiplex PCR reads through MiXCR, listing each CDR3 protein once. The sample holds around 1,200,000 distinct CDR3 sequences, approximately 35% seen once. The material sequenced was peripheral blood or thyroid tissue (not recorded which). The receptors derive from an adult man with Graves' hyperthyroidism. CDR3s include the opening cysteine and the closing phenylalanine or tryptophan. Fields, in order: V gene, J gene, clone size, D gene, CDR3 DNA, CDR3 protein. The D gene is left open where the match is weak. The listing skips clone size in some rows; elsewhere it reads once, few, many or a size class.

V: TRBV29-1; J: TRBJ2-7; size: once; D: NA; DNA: TGCAGCGTTGCGGCCTTGGCAGGCGGCCGGGAGCAGTACTTC; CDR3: CSVAALAGGREQYF
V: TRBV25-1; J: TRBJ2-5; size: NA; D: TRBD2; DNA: TGTGAGTCTAGCGGGCCACAGTACTTC; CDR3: CESSGPQYF
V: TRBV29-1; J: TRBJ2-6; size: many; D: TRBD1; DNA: TGCAGCGTCTACAGGGGCTCTGGGGCCAACGTCCTGACTTTC; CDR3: CSVYRGSGANVLTF
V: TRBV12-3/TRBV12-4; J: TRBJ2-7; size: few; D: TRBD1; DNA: TGTGCCAGCAGTTTAGATGGGACAGGGGCTGGCGAGCAGTACTTC; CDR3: CASSLDGTGAGEQYF
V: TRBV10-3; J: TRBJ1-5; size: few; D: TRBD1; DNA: TGTGCCATCAGAGGACAGGGATCACTTAATCAGCCCCAGCATTTT; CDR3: CAIRGQGSLNQPQHF
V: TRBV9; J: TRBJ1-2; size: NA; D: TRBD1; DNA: TGTGCCAGCAGCGATAAACAGGGGATGTCGGTTGGCTACACCTTC; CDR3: CASSDKQGMSVGYTF
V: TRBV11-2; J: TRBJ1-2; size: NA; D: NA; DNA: TGTGCAAGCCTGTTAGACTCCTCCCGACAGCTTAAACCCTATGGCTACACCTTC; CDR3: CASLLDSSRQLKPYGYTF
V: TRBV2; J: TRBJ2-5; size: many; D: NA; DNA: TGTGCCAGCATCCACGGGAGAGGAGAGACCCAGTACTTC; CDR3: CASIHGRGETQYF
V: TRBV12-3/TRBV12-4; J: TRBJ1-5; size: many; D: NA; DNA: TGTGCCAGCAGTACTCAGCCTTGGCAGCCCCAGCATTTT; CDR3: CASSTQPWQPQHF
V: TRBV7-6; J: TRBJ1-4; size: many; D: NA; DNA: TGTGCCAGCAGCCCCGTTTTGGGGGGTGTGCTGTTTTTT; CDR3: CASSPVLGGVLFF
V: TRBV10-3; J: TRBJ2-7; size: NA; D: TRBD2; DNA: TGTGCCATCAACGGTGGCGGGAGAGACGAGCAGTACTTC; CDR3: CAINGGGRDEQYF
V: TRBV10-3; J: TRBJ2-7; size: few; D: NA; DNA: TGTGCCGGCAGTTACGGCCGCGAGCAGTACTTC; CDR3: CAGSYGREQYF
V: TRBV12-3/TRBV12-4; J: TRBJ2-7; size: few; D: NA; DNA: TGTGCCAGCGGAGAGCGGACGAAGGCTCTCGAGCAGTACTTC; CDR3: CASGERTKALEQYF
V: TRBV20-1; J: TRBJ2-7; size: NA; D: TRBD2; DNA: TGCAGTGCTAGTGGTCTAGCGGGACCCTCCTACGAGCAGTACTTC; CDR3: CSASGLAGPSYEQYF
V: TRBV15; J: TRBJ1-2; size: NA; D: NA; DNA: TGTGCCACCAGCAGAGAGGCCCGGGGCAATGGCTACACCTTC; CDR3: CATSREARGNGYTF
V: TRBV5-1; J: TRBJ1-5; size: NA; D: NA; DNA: TGCGCCATCCAGGGATTCAATCAGCCCCAGCATTTT; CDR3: CAIQGFNQPQHF
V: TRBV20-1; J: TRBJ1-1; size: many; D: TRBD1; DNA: TGCAGTGCTCGCCATTCGACAGGGGGAAACACTGAAGCTTTCTTT; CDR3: CSARHSTGGNTEAFF
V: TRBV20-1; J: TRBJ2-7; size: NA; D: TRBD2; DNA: TGCAGTGCGGAGGTTCTAGCGGAGGGGTACTTC; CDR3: CSAEVLAEGYF
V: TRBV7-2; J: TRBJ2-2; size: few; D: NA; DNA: TGTGCCAGCAGCTTTAGGTCCGGGGAGCTGTTTTTT; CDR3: CASSFRSGELFF
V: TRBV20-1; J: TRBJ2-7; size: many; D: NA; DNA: TGCAGTGCTAGAGATGGGAGGAGTTTATCCTACGAGCAGTACTTC; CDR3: CSARDGRSLSYEQYF
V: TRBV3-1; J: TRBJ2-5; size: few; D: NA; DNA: TGTGCCAGCAGCCAACGGACACAGCAAGAGACCCAGTACTTC; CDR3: CASSQRTQQETQYF
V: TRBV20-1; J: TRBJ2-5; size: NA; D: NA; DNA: TGCAGTGCTAGGGGGGGGGCCGCGGCCCAGTACTTC; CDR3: CSARGGAAAQYF
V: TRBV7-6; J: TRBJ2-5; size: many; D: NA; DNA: TGTGCCAGCAGCTTAGCGTCTGAAGCGGGGACCCAGTACTTC; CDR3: CASSLASEAGTQYF
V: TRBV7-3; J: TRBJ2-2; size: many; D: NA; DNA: TGTGCCAGCAGCTTAACTAGCGCGACTTTGGGGACCGGGGAGCTGTTTTTT; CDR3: CASSLTSATLGTGELFF
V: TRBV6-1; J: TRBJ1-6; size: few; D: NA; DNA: TGTGCCAGCAGTTACTCGGGGTTGATCGGTTCACCCCTCCACTTT; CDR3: CASSYSGLIGSPLHF
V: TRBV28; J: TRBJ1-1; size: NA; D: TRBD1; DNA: TGTGCCAGCAGTTCTCAGGGGGCGAGCACTGAAGCTTTCTTT; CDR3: CASSSQGASTEAFF